A selection of T cell receptor beta chains follows, all from one sample in a study of blood T cell repertoires in COVID-19. Assay used: immunoSEQ multiplex PCR; TCRdb lists only in-frame clones, some missing. This table holds about 100,000 clones, approximately 86% found once. The source material was peripheral blood. The receptors stem from an elderly man with acute or convalescent COVID-19. Each CDR3 is given with its conserved first and last residue. D genes are given only for firm matches. Size tells how often a clone was seen (once, few, many) or the class of an expanded clone, and some rows leave it out.

TRBD1	TRBV28	few	TRBJ1-5	CASSPGTGRVWILQPQHF	TGTGCCAGCAGTCCAGGGACAGGGAGGGTTTGGATCCTTCAGCCCCAGCATTTT
.	TRBV30	.	TRBJ1-5	CAWSNIGNQPQHF	TGTGCCTGGAGTAATATCGGCAATCAGCCCCAGCATTTT
TRBD1	TRBV7-2	.	TRBJ2-7	CASRNPGTDASYEQYF	TGTGCCAGCAGAAACCCCGGGACAGATGCGTCCTACGAGCAGTACTTC
TRBD2	TRBV14	once	TRBJ2-1	CASSQRLAGLNEQFF	TGTGCCAGCAGCCAACGACTAGCGGGATTGAATGAGCAGTTCTTC
.	TRBV6-5	.	TRBJ2-3	CASSQGDTQYF	TGTGCCAGCAGTCAGGGGGATACGCAGTATTTT
.	TRBV5-4	.	TRBJ2-1	CASSLAGDIAGSEQFF	TGTGCCAGCAGCTTGGCTGGGGATATTGCGGGATCTGAGCAGTTCTTC
TRBD2	TRBV6-1	.	TRBJ2-2	CASSGAGGGTGELFF	TGTGCCAGCAGTGGAGCGGGAGGGGGGACCGGGGAGCTGTTTTTT
TRBD1	TRBV2	.	TRBJ1-2	CASSDDRVNYGYTF	TGTGCCAGCAGTGATGACAGGGTAAACTATGGCTACACCTTC
.	TRBV4-2	.	TRBJ1-1	CASSQVSVNTEAFF	TGTGCCAGCAGCCAAGTGTCGGTGAACACTGAAGCTTTCTTT
.	TRBV28	.	TRBJ1-4	CASNSGTPNEKLFF	TGTGCCAGTAACTCCGGGACACCTAATGAAAAACTGTTTTTT
.	TRBV10-3	.	TRBJ2-7	CAIRTDVGEQYF	TGTGCCATCAGAACTGACGTCGGGGAGCAGTACTTC
TRBD2	TRBV4-3	.	TRBJ2-1	CASSLLRTSKGKQFF	TGCGCCAGCAGCCTTTTAAGGACTAGTAAGGGGAAGCAGTTCTTC
.	TRBV28	.	TRBJ2-2	CASSLSYRGGTGELFF	TGTGCCAGCAGTCTTTCGTACAGGGGGGGTACCGGGGAGCTGTTTTTT
.	TRBV7-8	.	TRBJ2-3	CASSLDYPSTDTQYF	TGTGCCAGCAGCTTGGACTACCCTAGCACAGATACGCAGTATTTT
.	TRBV7-8	.	TRBJ1-6	CASSQASSYNSPLHF	TGTGCCAGCAGCCAAGCCAGCTCCTATAATTCACCCCTCCACTTT
TRBD1	TRBV4-3	.	TRBJ2-7	CASSPTGGEYEQYF	TGCGCCAGCAGCCCGACAGGGGGCGAATACGAGCAGTACTTC
TRBD1	TRBV27	.	TRBJ1-5	CASRVDRVEQPQHF	TGTGCCAGCAGGGTGGACAGGGTAGAACAGCCCCAGCATTTT
TRBD1	TRBV6-6	.	TRBJ1-4	CASQLGQTNEKLFF	TGTGCCAGCCAGTTGGGACAGACTAATGAAAAACTGTTTTTT
.	TRBV19	.	TRBJ2-5	CASSIMAGSLQETQYF	TGTGCCAGTAGTATTATGGCGGGATCCCTGCAAGAGACCCAGTACTTC
.	TRBV19	.	TRBJ2-2	CASSLQGTTGELFF	TGTGCCAGTAGTCTTCAGGGGACCACCGGGGAGCTGTTTTTT
TRBD2	TRBV5-5	.	TRBJ2-3	CASSLTTSGVTDTQYF	TGTGCCAGCAGCTTGACGACTAGCGGGGTCACAGATACGCAGTATTTT
.	TRBV27	.	TRBJ1-5	CASSFPNQPQHF	TGTGCCAGCAGTTTCCCAAATCAGCCCCAGCATTTT
TRBD2	TRBV29-1	.	TRBJ2-1	CSVSTGTRHEQFF	TGCAGCGTCTCCACCGGGACTAGGCATGAGCAGTTCTTC
.	TRBV21-1	.	TRBJ2-7	CASSNFGHATSGRHNEQYF	TGTGCCAGCAGCAATTTCGGCCATGCGACTAGCGGGAGGCACAACGAGCAGTACTTC
TRBD1	TRBV2	.	TRBJ2-5	CANSWTGQETQYF	TGTGCCAATTCCTGGACAGGGCAAGAGACCCAGTACTTC
TRBD2	TRBV5-4	.	TRBJ2-1	CASSSPAGGPQDNEQFF	TGTGCCAGCAGCTCCCCAGCGGGGGGACCCCAGGACAATGAGCAGTTCTTC
.	TRBV30	.	TRBJ1-1	CACIPGGRKAFF	TGTGCCTGTATCCCGGGAGGGCGTAAAGCTTTCTTT
TRBD2	TRBV19	once	TRBJ2-7	CASSMGLAPSQYEQYF	TGTGCCAGTAGTATGGGACTAGCGCCGAGCCAGTACGAGCAGTACTTC
.	TRBV9	.	TRBJ2-1	CASGVLDSEQFF	TGTGCCAGCGGGGTACTAGATAGTGAGCAGTTCTTC
.	TRBV6-6	.	TRBJ2-7	CASSYLRGEMLGEQYF	TGTGCCAGCAGTTACCTCAGGGGGGAGATGCTCGGCGAGCAGTACTTC
.	TRBV19	.	TRBJ1-5	CASSIFGDQPQHF	TGTGCCAGTAGTATTTTCGGGGATCAGCCCCAGCATTTT
TRBD1	TRBV9	.	TRBJ2-1	CASSADRGLNNEQFF	TGTGCCAGCAGCGCCGACAGGGGGCTAAACAATGAGCAGTTCTTC
TRBD1	TRBV23-1	.	TRBJ2-6	CASSQPTQGAGGANVLTF	TGCGCCAGCAGTCAACCAACACAGGGGGCGGGTGGGGCCAACGTCCTGACTTTC
TRBD2	TRBV5-1	once	TRBJ2-5	CASSFSSGHGQETQYF	TGCGCCAGCAGCTTTTCTAGCGGGCACGGCCAAGAGACCCAGTACTTC
TRBD2	TRBV3-1/TRBV3-2	.	TRBJ2-1	CASSPGGAGLAGSYNEQFF	TGTGCCAGCAGCCCCGGAGGGGCGGGACTAGCGGGCTCCTACAATGAGCAGTTCTTC
TRBD1	TRBV11-1	.	TRBJ2-1	CASSGTGTNEQFF	TGTGCCAGCAGCGGGACAGGTACGAATGAGCAGTTCTTC
.	TRBV5-1	.	TRBJ2-6	CASSSTTGKSGANVLTF	TGCGCCAGCAGCTCCACCACAGGGAAATCTGGGGCCAACGTCCTGACTTTC